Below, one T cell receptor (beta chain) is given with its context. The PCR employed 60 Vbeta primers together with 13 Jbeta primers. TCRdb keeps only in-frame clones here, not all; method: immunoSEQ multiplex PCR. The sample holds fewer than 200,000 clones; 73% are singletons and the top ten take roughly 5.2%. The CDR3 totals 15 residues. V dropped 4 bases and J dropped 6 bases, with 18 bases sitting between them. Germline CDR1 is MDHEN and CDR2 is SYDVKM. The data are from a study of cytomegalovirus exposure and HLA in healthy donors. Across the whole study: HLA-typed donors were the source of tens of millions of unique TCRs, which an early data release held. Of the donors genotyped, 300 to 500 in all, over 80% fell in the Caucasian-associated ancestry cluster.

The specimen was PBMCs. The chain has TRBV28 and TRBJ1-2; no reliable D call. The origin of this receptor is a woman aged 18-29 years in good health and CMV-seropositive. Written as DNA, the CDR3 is TGTGCCAGCAGTTCGAGTGGACCCGAGGGAGATGGCTACACCTTC. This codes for CASSSSGPEGDGYTF.